This paragraph reports one T cell receptor beta chain. Its antigen is still unknown. Only in-frame clones appear in the TCRdb table, and some are missing; sequencing was by immunoSEQ multiplex PCR. The sample lists around 130,000 clones, about 81% occurring once. Germline CDR1 reads MNHEY; CDR2 reads SVGAGI. The CDR3 runs to 14 residues. V was shortened by 6 bases and J by 11 bases, with 20 bases between the two germline ends. This sample stems from a study of PD-L1 blockade in urothelial cancer. Background on the study: When patients started atezolizumab in about 2014, it was given at 1,200 mg intravenously every 3 weeks.

The sample's time point: pretreatment peripheral blood. Study results and caveats: Having blood TCR clonality under the median before treatment predicted better survival.

The V call is TRBV6-5, the J call TRBJ2-4, with a possible D match to TRBD1 (6 bases). The sample in question was PBMCs, obtained around atezolizumab (anti-PD-L1) treatment. This receptor was identified in a man aged 45-65 years with urothelial cancer. The CDR3 nucleotides are TGTGCCAGCAGACAGGGAAGGGAAACGGCCCTTCAGTACTTC. Translation gives CASRQGRETALQYF.